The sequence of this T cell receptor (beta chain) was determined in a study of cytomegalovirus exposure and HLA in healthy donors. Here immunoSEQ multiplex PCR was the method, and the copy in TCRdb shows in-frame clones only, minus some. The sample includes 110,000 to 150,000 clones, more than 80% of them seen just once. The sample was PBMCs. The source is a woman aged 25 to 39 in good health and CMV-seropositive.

In DNA, the CDR3 is TGTGCCAGCAGCTTAAGGTGGGGCAGATCTGGAAACACCATATATTTT. It specifies CASSLRWGRSGNTIYF. This chain joins TRBV7-6 and TRBJ1-3; a possible D gene is TRBD1 (5 bases). Germline values: CDR1 SGHVS, CDR2 FNYEAQ. V was clipped by 2 bases and J by 1 base, with 12 bases between them. The CDR3 covers 16 residues.